The 6 T cell receptor beta chains below come from one sample, sequenced in a study of OX40 agonist ivuxolimab in advanced cancers. The method was immunoSEQ multiplex PCR; TCRdb's version includes in-frame clones alone and lacks a portion of them. The sample has 20,000 to 25,000 clones, about four fifths seen once. The sequences come from CD4+ or CD8+ T cells sorted from blood, collected in a trial of the OX40 agonist ivuxolimab. These receptor sequences come from an adult with an advanced solid tumor such as melanoma, head and neck, liver or kidney cancer.

The gene calls are TRBV5-8 and TRBJ1-1; D remains unclear. Germline values: CDR1 SGHTS, CDR2 YDEGEE. The CDR3 totals 17 residues. V lost 4 bases to trimming and J lost 4 bases, with 23 bases between them. The CDR3, as DNA: TGTGCCAGCAGCCCCCGTGGGCCCACAAGGAAGGGCACTGAAGCTTTCTTT. This gives the protein CASSPRGPTRKGTEAFF.

V gene TRBV7-2 combines with J gene TRBJ2-3; 11 bases agree with TRBD2. The V and J ends lost 5 bases and 4 bases, in that order; junction bases with no gene match: 5. Germline V gene lookup returns CDR1 SGHTA and CDR2 FQGNSA. This CDR3 spans 15 amino acids. In DNA, the CDR3 is TGTGCCAGCAGCGCCACTAGCGGGGGAGCAGATACGCAGTATTTT. This codes for CASSATSGGADTQYF.

This clone was recorded a few times. J is TRBJ1-2 and V is TRBV10-3, with D hard to call. V lost 8 bases and J lost 8, with 9 bases in between. CDR3 length: 10 residues. The V gene's germline CDR1 is ENHRY and CDR2 SYGVKD. CDR3 DNA sequence: TGTGCCATCTGGACGGCCGGCTACACCTTC. This codes for CAIWTAGYTF.

This chain uses TRBV29-1 with TRBJ1-4; tentative D call: TRBD1 (5 bases). CDR1 is SQVTM and CDR2 is ANQGSEA in the germline V gene. With 7 bases removed from V and 5 bases from J, the gap between germline ends came to 14 bases. This CDR3 spans 13 amino acids. The DNA for the CDR3 is TGCAGCGCCCACAGGTCAGGGAATGAAAAACTGTTTTTT. This translates into CSAHRSGNEKLFF.

Concerning this clone: An end of the junction does not agree with germline; a read error may underlie this. CDR3 residues: CASSFWTGMSSYEQHF. CDR3 bases: TGTGCCAGCAGTTTCTGGACAGGAATGAGCTCCTACGAGCAGCACTTC. This rearrangement joins TRBV28 to TRBJ2-7; TRBD1 aligns across 7 bases. This CDR3 comprises 16 residues. Looked up from germline, CDR1 is MDHEN and CDR2 is SYDVKM. The full variable domain, rest sourced from reference TRBV28 and TRBJ2-7, is DVKVTQSSRYLVKRTGEKVFLECVQDMDHENMFWYRQDPGLGLRLIYFSYDVKMKEKGDIPEGYSVSREKKERFSLILESASTNQTSMYLCASSFWTGMSSYEQHFGPGTRLTVT.

The gene calls are TRBV7-9 and TRBJ2-1; the match to TRBD2 covers 8 bases. CDR3 length: 18 amino acids. The V gene's germline CDR1 is SEHNR and CDR2 FQNEAQ (reference sequence). The trim removed 1 base at V and 0 bases at J, leaving 8 bases unmatched. CDR3 in DNA: TGTGCCAGCAGCTTAGGGCTAGCGGGCCTCTTCTCCTACAATGAGCAGTTCTTC. Residues: CASSLGLAGLFSYNEQFF.